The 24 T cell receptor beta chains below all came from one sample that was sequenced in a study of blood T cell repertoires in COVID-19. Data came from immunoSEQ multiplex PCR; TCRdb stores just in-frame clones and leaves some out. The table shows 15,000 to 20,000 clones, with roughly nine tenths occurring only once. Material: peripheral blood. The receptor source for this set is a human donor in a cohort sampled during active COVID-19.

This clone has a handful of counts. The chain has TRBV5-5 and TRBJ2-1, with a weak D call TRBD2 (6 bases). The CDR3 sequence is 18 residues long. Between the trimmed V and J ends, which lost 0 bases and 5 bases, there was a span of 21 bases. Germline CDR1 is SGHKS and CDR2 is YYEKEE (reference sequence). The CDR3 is CASSLVSWGWGDDNEQFF. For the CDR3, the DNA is TGTGCCAGCAGCTTGGTGTCATGGGGATGGGGGGACGACAATGAGCAGTTCTTC. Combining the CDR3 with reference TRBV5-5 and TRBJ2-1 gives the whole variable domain DAGVTQSPTHLIKTRGQQVTLRCSPISGHKSVSWYQQVLGQGPQFIFQYYEKEERGRGNFPDRFSARQFPNYSSELNVNALLLGDSALYLCASSLVSWGWGDDNEQFFGPGTRLTVL.

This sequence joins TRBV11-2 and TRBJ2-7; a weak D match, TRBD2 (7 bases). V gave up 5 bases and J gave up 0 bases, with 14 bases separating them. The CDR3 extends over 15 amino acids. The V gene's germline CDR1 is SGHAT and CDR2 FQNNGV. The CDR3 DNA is TGTGCCAGCAGCGACACGGCGGGGGCCTCCTACGAGCAGTACTTC. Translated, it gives CASSDTAGASYEQYF.

CDR3 protein: CASSPAGGVGELFF. The CDR3 DNA is TGTGCCAGCAGCCCCGCGGGGGGGGTCGGGGAGCTGTTTTTT. The rearrangement joins TRBV9 to TRBJ2-2, with 9 bases lining up with TRBD2. This CDR3 is 14 amino acids long. The V gene end was trimmed by 4 bases and the J gene end by 7 bases; junction bases not matched to a gene: 5. Germline V gives CDR1 SGDLS, CDR2 YYNGEE.

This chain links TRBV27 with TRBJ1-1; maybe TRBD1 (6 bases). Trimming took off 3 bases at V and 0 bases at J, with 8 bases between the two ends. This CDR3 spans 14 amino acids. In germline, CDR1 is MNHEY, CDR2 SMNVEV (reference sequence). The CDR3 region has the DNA TGTGCCAGCAGTTTCGGACAGATGAACACTGAAGCTTTCTTT. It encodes CASSFGQMNTEAFF.

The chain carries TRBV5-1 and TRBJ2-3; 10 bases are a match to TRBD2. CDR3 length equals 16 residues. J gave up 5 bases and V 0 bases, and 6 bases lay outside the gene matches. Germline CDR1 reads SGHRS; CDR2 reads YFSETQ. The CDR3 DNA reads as TGCGCCAGCAGCTTGGGCCATAGCGGGGGGCAAGATACGCAGTATTTT. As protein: CASSLGHSGGQDTQYF. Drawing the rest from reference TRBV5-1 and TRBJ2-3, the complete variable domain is KAGVTQTPRYLIKTRGQQVTLSCSPISGHRSVSWYQQTPGQGLQFLFEYFSETQRNKGNFPGRFSGRQFSNSRSEMNVSTLELGDSALYLCASSLGHSGGQDTQYFGPGTRLTVL.

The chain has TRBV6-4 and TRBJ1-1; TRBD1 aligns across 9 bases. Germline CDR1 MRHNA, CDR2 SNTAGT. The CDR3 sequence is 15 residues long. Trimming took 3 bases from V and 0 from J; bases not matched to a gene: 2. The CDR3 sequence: CASSEGTGLNTEAFF. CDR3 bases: TGTGCCAGCAGTGAAGGGACAGGGCTGAACACTGAAGCTTTCTTT.

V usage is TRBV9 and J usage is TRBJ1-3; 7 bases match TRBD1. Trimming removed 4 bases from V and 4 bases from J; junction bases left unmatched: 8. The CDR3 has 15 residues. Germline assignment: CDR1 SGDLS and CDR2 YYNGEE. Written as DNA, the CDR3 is TGTGCCAGCAGCAAAACGGGACAGATAGGAAACACCATATATTTT. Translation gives CASSKTGQIGNTIYF.

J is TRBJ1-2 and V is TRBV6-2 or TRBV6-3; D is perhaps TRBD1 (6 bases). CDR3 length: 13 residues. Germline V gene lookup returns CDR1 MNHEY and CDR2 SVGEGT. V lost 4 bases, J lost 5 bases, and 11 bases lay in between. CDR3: CASSWTEGYGYTF. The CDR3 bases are TGTGCCAGCAGTTGGACAGAGGGGTATGGCTACACCTTC.

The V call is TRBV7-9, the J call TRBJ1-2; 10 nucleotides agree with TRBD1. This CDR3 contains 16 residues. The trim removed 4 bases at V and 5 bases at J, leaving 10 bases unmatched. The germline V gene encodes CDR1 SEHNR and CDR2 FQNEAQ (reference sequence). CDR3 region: CASSSGQGGEGYGYTF. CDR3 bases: TGTGCCAGCAGCTCCGGACAGGGGGGGGAAGGGTATGGCTACACCTTC. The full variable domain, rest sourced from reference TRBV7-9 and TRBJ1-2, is DTGVSQNPRHKITKRGQNVTFRCDPISEHNRLYWYRQTLGQGPEFLTYFQNEAQLEKSRLLSDRFSAERPKGSFSTLEIQRTEQGDSAMYLCASSSGQGGEGYGYTFGSGTRLTVV.

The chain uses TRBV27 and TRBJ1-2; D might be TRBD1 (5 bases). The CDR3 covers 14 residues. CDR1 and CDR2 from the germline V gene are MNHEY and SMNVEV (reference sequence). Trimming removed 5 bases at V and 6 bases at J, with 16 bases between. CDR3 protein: CASSVQGSAHGYTF. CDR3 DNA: TGTGCCAGCAGTGTCCAGGGATCGGCCCATGGCTACACCTTC.

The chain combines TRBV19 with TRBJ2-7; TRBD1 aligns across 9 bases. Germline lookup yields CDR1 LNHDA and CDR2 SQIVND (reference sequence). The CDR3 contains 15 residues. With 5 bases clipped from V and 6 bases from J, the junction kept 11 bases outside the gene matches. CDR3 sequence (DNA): TGTGCCAGTAGTGCGGCGGGACAGGGCCTCGGCGAGCAGTACTTC. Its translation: CASSAAGQGLGEQYF.

The CDR3 nucleotides are TGTGCCATCGTCCGGGACAGGGAGTTGGGGGGCTACACCTTC. Protein sequence: CAIVRDRELGGYTF. J is TRBJ1-2 and V is TRBV10-3; 9 bases line up with TRBD1. The CDR3 loop spans 14 amino acids. Germline trimming cut 8 bases from V and 8 bases from J; bases unmatched to any gene: 12. Germline CDR1 ENHRY, CDR2 SYGVKD.

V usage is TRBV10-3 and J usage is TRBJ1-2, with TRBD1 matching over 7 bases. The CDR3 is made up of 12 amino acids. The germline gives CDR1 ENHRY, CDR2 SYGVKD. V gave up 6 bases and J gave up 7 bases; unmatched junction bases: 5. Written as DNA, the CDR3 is TGTGCCATCAGACCTACAGGGGCTGGCTACACCTTC. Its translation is CAIRPTGAGYTF.

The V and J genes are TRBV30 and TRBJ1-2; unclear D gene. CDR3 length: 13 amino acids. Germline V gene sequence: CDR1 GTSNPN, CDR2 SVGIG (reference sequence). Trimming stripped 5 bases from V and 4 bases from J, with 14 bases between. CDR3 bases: TGTGCCTGGTCCCGGGAAGGCCTCTATGGCTACACCTTC. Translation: CAWSREGLYGYTF.

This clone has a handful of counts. In DNA, the CDR3 is TGTGCCAGCAGCTTAGCTCGCGGCCTTAAGGCCGGGGAGCTGTTTTTT. Translation gives CASSLARGLKAGELFF. The chain couples TRBV11-2 to TRBJ2-2; no definite D call. CDR3 length equals 16 residues. V dropped 1 base and J dropped 6 bases, with 15 bases sitting between them. Germline-derived CDR1 and CDR2 are SGHAT and FQNNGV.

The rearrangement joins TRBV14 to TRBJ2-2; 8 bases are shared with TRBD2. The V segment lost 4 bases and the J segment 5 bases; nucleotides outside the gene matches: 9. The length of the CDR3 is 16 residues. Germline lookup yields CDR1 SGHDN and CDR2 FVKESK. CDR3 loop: CASSLNLAGVTGELFF. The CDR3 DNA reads TGTGCCAGCAGCCTAAACCTAGCGGGTGTTACCGGGGAGCTGTTTTTT. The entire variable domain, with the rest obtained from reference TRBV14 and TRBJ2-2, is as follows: EAGVTQFPSHSVIEKGQTVTLRCDPISGHDNLYWYRRVMGKEIKFLLHFVKESKQDESGMPNNRFLAERTGGTYSTLKVQPAELEDSGVYFCASSLNLAGVTGELFFGEGSRLTVL.

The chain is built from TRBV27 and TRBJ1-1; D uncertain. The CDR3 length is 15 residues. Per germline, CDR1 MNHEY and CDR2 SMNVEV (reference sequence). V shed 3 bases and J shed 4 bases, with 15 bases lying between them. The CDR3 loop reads CASSFRRGGGTEAFF. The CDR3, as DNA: TGTGCCAGCAGTTTCCGTAGAGGAGGAGGCACTGAAGCTTTCTTT.

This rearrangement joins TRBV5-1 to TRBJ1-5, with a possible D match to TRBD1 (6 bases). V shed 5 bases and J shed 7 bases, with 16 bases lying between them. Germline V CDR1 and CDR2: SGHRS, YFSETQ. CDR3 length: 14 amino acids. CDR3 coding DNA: TGCGCCAGCAGTACGGGACAACCGGAACAGCCCCAGCATTTT. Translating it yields CASSTGQPEQPQHF.

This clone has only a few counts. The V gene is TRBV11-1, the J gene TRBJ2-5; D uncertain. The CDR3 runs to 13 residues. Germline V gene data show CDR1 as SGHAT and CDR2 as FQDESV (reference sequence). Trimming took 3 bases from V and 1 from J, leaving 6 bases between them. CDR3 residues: CASSFSSQETQYF. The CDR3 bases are TGTGCCAGCAGCTTCTCCTCCCAAGAGACCCAGTACTTC. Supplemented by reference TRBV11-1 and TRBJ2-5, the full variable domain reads EAEVAQSPRYKITEKSQAVAFWCDPISGHATLYWYRQILGQGPELLVQFQDESVVDDSQLPKDRFSAERLKGVDSTLKIQPAELGDSAMYLCASSFSSQETQYFGPGTRLLVL.

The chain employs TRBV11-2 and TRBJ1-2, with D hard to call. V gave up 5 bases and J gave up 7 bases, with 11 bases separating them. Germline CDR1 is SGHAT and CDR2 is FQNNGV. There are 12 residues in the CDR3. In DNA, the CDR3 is TGTGCCAGCAGCGAGCCGGGAGGTGGCTACACCTTC. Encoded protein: CASSEPGGGYTF.

Here the CDR3 DNA reads TGTGCCAGCAGCGCTTTTGGGGCAGCGGATACGCAGTATTTT. This encodes CASSAFGAADTQYF. V is TRBV9 and J is TRBJ2-3, with D possibly matching TRBD1 (5 bases). The CDR3 length is 14 residues. Germline lookup yields CDR1 SGDLS and CDR2 YYNGEE. V was shortened by 3 bases and J by 6 bases, with 14 bases between the two germline ends.

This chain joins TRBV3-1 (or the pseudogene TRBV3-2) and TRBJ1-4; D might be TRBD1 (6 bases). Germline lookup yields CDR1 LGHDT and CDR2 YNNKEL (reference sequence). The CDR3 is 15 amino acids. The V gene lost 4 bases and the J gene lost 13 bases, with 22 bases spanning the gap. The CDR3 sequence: CASSPSGSGVRGLFF. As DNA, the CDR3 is TGTGCCAGCAGCCCGTCAGGGTCAGGGGTCAGAGGACTGTTTTTT.

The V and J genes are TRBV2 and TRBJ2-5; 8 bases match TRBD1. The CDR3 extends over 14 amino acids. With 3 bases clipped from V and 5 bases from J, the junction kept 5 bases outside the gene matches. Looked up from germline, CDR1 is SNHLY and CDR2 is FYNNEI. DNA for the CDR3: TGTGCCAGCAGTGATGGACAGGGAGACGAGACCCAGTACTTC. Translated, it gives CASSDGQGDETQYF.

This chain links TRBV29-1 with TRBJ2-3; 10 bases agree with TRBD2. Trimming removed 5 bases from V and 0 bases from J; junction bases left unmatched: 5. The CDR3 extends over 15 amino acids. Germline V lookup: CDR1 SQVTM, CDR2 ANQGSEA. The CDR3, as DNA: TGCAGCGTTTCACTAGCGGGGATTAGCACAGATACGCAGTATTTT. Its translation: CSVSLAGISTDTQYF.